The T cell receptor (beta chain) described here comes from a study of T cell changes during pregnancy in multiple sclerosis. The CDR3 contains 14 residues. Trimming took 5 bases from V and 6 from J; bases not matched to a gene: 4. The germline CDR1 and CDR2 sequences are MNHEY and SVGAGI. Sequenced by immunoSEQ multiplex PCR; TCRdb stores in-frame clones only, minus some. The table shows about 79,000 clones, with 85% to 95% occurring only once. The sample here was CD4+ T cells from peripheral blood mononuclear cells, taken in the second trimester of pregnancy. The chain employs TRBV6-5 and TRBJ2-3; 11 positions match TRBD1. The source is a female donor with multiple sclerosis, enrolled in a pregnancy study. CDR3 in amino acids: CASSKGQGVDTQYF. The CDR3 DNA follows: TGTGCCAGCAGTAAGGGACAGGGGGTGGATACGCAGTATTTT.